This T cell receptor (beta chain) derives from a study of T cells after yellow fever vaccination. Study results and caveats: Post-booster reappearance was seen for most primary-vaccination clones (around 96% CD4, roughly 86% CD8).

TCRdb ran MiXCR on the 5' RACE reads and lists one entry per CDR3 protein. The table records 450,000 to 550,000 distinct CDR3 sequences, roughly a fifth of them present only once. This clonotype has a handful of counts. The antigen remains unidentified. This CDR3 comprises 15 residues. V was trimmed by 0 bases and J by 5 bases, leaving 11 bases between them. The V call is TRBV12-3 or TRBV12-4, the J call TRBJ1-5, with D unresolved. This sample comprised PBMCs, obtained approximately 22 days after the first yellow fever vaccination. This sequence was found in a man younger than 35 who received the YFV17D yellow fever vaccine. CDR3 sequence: CASSLAIGRDQPQHF. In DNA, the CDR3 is TGTGCCAGCAGTTTAGCCATAGGGAGGGATCAGCCCCAGCATTTT.